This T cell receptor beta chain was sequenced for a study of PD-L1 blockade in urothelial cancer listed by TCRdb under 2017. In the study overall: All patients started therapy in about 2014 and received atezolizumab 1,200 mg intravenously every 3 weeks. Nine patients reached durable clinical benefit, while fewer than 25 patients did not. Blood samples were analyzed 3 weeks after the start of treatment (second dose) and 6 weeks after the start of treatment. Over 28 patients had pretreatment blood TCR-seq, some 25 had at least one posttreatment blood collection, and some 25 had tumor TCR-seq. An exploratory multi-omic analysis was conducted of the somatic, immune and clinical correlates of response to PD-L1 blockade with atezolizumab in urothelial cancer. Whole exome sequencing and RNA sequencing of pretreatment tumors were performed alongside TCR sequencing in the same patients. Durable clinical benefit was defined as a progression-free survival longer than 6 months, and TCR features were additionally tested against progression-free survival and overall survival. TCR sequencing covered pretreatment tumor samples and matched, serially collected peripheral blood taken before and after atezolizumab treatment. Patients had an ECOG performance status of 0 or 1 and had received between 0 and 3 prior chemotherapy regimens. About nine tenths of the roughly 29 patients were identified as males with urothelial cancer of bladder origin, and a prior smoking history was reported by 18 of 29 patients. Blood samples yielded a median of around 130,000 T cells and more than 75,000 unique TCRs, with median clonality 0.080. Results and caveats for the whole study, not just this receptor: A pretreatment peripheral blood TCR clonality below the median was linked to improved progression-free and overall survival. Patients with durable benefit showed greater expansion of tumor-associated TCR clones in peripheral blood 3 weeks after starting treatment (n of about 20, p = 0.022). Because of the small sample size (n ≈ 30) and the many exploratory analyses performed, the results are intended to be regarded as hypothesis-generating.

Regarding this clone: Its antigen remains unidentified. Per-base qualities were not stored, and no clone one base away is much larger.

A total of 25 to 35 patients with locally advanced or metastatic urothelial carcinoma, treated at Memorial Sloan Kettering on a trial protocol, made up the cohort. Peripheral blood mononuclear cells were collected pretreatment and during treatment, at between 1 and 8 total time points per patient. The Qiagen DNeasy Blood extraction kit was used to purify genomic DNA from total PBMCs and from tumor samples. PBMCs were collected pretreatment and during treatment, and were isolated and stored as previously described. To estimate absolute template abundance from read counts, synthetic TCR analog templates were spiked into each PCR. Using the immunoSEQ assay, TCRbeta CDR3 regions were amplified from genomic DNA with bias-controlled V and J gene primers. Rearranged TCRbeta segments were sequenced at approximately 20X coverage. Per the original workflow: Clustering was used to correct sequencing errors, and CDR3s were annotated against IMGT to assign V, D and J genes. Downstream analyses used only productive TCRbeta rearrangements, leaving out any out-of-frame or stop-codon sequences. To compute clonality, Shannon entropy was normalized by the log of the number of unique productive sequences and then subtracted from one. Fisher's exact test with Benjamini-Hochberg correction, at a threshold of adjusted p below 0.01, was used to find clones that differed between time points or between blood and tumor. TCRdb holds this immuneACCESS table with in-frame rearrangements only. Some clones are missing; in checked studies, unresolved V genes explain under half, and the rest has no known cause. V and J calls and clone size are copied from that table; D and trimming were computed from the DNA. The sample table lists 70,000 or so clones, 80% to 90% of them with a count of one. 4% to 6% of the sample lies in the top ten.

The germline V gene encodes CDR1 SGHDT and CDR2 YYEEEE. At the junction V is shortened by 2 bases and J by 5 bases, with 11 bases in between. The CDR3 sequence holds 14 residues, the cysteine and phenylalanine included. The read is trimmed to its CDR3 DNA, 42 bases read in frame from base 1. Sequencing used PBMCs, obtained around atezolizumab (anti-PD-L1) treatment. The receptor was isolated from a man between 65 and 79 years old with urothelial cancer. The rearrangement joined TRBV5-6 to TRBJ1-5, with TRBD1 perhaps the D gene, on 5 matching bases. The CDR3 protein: CASSFGGTYQPQHF. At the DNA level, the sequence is TGTGCCAGCAGCTTCGGGGGTACCTATCAGCCCCAGCATTTT.